This entry concerns a single T cell receptor beta chain. Its antigen remains unidentified. One base away there is no much larger clone; base qualities are not given. TCRbeta CDR3 regions were amplified from genomic DNA by means of the immunoSEQ Assay, a bias-controlled multiplex PCR. Under the source paper's analysis protocol: Nucleated cell counts per sample were estimated from amplification of reference gene primers within the assay. Sequence reads were collapsed and filtered to measure the absolute abundance of every unique TCRbeta CDR3 rearrangement. For each sample, productive Simpson clonality was calculated as the square root of Simpson's diversity index over productive rearrangements. Here the immuneACCESS table is served through TCRdb, limited to in-frame sequences with V and J called. Missing clones are a known gap in these copies; in checked studies unresolved V genes cover under half, and the rest lacks a known reason. Clone size and the V and J calls come from that table; the DNA yielded D and trimming. For this sample the table gives 95,000 to 150,000 clones, of which 88% were detected only once. The ten biggest clones cover 0.88% of the sample.

Each collaborating institution followed its own protocols to collect whole blood in K2EDTA tubes. For TCRbeta analysis, collaborator samples were shipped as frozen whole blood, as isolated PBMCs, or as DNA extracted from either sample type. Relative to germline, V is missing 1 base and J is missing 4 bases, with 11 bases of the junction outside any gene match. The cysteine opens and the phenylalanine closes a CDR3 of 17 amino acids. Only the CDR3 portion is preserved as DNA: 51 bases, with reading frame beginning at the first base. CDR1 and CDR2 (SGHKS, YYEKEE) derive from the germline V gene (reference sequence). These data originate in a study of blood T cell repertoires in COVID-19 (dated by TCRdb to the early 2020s). Regarding the research as a whole: Collaborator samples came from the United States, Italy and Spain and covered acute and convalescent phases of COVID-19. The sample metadata nearly always contained a de-identified subject ID, COVID-19 status, age in years and sex. The dataset comprised deeply sampled blood TCRbeta repertoires from subjects exposed to, actively infected with, or recovered from COVID-19. Where HLA class I and class II types were available, the types were taken from metadata supplied by the sample provider, not from assay-based typing. The repertoires were released in a freely available public database intended as a resource for research on the immune response to SARS-CoV-2. Samples came from the ongoing ImmuneRACE study (first 160 participants) plus 1,254 subjects from 6 global collaborators. The material from the prospective study consisted of cDNA or gDNA derived from T cells, B-cell-depleted T cells, or PBMCs.

Results the study describes overall, beyond this receptor: How much clinical and demographic metadata was included differed by source and by participant, and the metadata was provided uncurated.

The sample was peripheral blood. This receptor was taken from a woman in her 50s with active or convalescent COVID-19. Recombination linked TRBV5-5 to TRBJ1-2; TRBD1 agrees with 9 junctional bases. The sequenced DNA is TGTGCCAGCAGCTTGTTAACAGGGGGCTTTGGGGTCTATGGCTACACCTTC. This codes for CASSLLTGGFGVYGYTF.